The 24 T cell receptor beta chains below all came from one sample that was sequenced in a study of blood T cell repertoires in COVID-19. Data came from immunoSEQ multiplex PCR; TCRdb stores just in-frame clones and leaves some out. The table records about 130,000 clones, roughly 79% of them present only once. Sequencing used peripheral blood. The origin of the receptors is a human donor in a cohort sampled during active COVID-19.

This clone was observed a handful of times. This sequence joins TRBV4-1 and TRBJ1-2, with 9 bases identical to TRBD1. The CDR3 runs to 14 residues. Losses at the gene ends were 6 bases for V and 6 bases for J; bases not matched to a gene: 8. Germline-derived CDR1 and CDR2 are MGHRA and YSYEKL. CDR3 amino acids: CASRTTGGRNGYTF. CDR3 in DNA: TGCGCCAGCAGAACTACAGGGGGCCGTAATGGCTACACCTTC.

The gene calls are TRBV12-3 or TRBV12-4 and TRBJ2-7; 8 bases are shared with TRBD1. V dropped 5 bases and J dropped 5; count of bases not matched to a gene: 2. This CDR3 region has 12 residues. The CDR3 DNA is TGTGCCAGCAGTGGACAGGGTAACGAGCAGTACTTC. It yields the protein CASSGQGNEQYF.

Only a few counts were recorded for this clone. CDR3 loop: CASSLTARSNQPQHF. CDR3 nucleotides: TGTGCCAGTAGTCTGACAGCTAGGAGCAATCAGCCCCAGCATTTT. The rearrangement links TRBV19 to TRBJ1-5; TRBD1 might be the D (5 bases). CDR1 is LNHDA and CDR2 is SQIVND in the germline V gene (reference sequence). This CDR3 has 15 residues. Trimming shortened V by 5 bases and J by 1 base, and 12 bases separated the two germline ends. The full variable domain, in which reference TRBV19 and TRBJ1-5 provide the parts outside the CDR3, is DGGITQSPKYLFRKEGQNVTLSCEQNLNHDAMYWYRQDPGQGLRLIYYSQIVNDFQKGDIAEGYSVSREKKESFPLTVTSAQKNPTAFYLCASSLTARSNQPQHFGDGTRLSIL.

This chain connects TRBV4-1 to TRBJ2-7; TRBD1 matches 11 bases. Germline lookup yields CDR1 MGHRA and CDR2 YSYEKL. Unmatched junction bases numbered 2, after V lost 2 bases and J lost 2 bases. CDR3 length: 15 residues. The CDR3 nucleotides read TGCGCCAGCAGCCAACCGGGACAGGGGGCCTACGAGCAGTACTTC. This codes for CASSQPGQGAYEQYF.

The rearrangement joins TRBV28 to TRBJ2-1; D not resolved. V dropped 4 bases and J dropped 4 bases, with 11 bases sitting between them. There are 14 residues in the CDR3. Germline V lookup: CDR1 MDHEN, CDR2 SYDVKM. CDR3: CASSSLGSYNEQFF. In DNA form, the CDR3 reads TGTGCCAGCAGTTCCCTAGGATCGTACAATGAGCAGTTCTTC. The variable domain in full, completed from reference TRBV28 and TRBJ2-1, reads DVKVTQSSRYLVKRTGEKVFLECVQDMDHENMFWYRQDPGLGLRLIYFSYDVKMKEKGDIPEGYSVSREKKERFSLILESASTNQTSMYLCASSSLGSYNEQFFGPGTRLTVL.

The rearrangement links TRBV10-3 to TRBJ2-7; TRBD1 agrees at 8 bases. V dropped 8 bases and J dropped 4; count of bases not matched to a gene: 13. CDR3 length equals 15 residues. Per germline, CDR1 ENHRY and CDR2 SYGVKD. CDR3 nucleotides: TGTGCCATCGGAGGATCAGGGGGCGTAAGGTACGAGCAGTACTTC. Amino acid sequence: CAIGGSGGVRYEQYF.

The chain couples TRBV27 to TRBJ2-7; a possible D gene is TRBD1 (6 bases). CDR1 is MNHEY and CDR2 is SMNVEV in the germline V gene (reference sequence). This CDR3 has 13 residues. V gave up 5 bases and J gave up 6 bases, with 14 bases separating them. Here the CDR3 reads CASSTPQGSEQYF. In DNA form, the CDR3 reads TGTGCCAGCAGTACCCCCCAGGGGAGCGAGCAGTACTTC.

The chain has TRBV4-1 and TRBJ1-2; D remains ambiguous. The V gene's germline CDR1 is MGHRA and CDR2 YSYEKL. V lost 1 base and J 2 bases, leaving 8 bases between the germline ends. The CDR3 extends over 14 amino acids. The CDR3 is CASSQVAGNYGYTF. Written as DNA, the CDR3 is TGCGCCAGCAGCCAAGTCGCCGGGAACTATGGCTACACCTTC.

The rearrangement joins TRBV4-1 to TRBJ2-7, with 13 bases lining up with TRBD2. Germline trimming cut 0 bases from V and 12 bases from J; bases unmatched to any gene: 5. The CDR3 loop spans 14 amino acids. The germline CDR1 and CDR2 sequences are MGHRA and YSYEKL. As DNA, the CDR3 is TGCGCCAGCAGCCAAGAGGGGACTAGCGGGAAATCGTACTTC. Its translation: CASSQEGTSGKSYF.

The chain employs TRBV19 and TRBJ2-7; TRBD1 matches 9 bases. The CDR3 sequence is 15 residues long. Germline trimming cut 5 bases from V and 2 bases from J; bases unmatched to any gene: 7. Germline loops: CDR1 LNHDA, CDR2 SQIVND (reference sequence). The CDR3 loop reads CASSLAGDRAYEQYF. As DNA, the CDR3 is TGTGCCAGTAGTCTCGCGGGGGACAGGGCCTACGAGCAGTACTTC. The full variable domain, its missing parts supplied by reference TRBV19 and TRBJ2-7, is DGGITQSPKYLFRKEGQNVTLSCEQNLNHDAMYWYRQDPGQGLRLIYYSQIVNDFQKGDIAEGYSVSREKKESFPLTVTSAQKNPTAFYLCASSLAGDRAYEQYFGPGTRLTVT.

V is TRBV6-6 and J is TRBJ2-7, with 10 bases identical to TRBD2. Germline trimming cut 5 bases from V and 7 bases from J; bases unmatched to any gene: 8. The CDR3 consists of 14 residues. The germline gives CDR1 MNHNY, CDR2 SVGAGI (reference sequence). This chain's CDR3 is CASSGSGGAWEQYF. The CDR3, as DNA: TGTGCCAGCAGTGGGAGCGGGGGGGCTTGGGAGCAGTACTTC.

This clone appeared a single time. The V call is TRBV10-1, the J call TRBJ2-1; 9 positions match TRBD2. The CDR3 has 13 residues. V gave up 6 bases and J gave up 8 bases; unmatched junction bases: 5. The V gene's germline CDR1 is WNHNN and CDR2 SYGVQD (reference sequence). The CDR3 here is CASSFAGGDEQFF. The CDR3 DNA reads TGCGCCAGCAGCTTCGCGGGGGGGGATGAGCAGTTCTTC.

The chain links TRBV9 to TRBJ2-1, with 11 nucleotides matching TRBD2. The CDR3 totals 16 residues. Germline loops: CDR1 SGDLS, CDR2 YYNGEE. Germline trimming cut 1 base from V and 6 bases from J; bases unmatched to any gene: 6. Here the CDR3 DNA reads TGTGCCAGCAGCGTATTTAGCGGGGGGGCCCTCAATGAGCAGTTCTTC. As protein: CASSVFSGGALNEQFF.

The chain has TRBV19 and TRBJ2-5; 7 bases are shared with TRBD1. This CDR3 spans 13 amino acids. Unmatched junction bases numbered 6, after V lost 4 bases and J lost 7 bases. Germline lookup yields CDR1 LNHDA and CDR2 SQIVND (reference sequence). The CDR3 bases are TGTGCCAGTAGTAAGAGGGACAGAGGGACCCAGTACTTC. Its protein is CASSKRDRGTQYF.

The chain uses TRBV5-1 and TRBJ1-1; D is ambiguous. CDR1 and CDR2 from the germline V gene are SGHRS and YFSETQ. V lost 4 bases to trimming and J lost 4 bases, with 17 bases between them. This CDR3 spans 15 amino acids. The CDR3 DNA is TGCGCCAGCAGCCCTTCTTTAGAAATCGGCACTGAAGCTTTCTTT. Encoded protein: CASSPSLEIGTEAFF. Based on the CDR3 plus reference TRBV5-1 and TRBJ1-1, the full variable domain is KAGVTQTPRYLIKTRGQQVTLSCSPISGHRSVSWYQQTPGQGLQFLFEYFSETQRNKGNFPGRFSGRQFSNSRSEMNVSTLELGDSALYLCASSPSLEIGTEAFFGQGTRLTVV.

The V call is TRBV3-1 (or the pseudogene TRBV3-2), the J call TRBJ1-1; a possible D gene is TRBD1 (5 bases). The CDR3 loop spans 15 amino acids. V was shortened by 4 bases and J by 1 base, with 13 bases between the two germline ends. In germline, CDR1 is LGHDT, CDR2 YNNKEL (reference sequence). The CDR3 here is CASSLLTGQNTEAFF. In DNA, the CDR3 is TGTGCCAGCAGCCTATTAACAGGCCAGAACACTGAAGCTTTCTTT.

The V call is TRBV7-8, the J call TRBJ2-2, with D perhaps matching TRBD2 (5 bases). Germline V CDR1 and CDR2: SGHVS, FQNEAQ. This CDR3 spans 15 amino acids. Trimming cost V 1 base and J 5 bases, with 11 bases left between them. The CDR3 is CASSLVAGQTGELFF. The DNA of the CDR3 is TGTGCCAGCAGCTTAGTTGCGGGCCAAACCGGGGAGCTGTTTTTT.

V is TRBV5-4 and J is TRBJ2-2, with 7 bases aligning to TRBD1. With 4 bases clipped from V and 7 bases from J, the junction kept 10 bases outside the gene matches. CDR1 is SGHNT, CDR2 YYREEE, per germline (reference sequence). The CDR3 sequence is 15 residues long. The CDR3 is CASSTRQGKDGELFF. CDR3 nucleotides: TGTGCCAGCAGCACTCGACAGGGAAAGGACGGGGAGCTGTTTTTT.

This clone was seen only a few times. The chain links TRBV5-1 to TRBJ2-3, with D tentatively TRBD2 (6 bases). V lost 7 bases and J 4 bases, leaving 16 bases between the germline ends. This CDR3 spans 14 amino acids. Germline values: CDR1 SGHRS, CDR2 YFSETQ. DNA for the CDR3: TGCGCCAGCGACCCCGGGAGTGGCGCAGATACGCAGTATTTT. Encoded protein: CASDPGSGADTQYF. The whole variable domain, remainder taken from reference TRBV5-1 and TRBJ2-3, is KAGVTQTPRYLIKTRGQQVTLSCSPISGHRSVSWYQQTPGQGLQFLFEYFSETQRNKGNFPGRFSGRQFSNSRSEMNVSTLELGDSALYLCASDPGSGADTQYFGPGTRLTVL.

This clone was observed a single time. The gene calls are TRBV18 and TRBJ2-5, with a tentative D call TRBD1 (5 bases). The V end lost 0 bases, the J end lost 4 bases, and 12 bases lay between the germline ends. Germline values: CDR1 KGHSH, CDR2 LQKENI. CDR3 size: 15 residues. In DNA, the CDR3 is TGTGCCAGCTCACCACCAGCAGGGCTGTTAGAGACCCAGTACTTC. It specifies CASSPPAGLLETQYF.

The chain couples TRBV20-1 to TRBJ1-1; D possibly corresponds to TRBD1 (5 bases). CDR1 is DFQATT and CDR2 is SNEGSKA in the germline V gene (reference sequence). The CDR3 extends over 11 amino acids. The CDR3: CSRRANTEAFF. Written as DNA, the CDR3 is TGCAGCCGCAGGGCAAACACTGAAGCTTTCTTT.

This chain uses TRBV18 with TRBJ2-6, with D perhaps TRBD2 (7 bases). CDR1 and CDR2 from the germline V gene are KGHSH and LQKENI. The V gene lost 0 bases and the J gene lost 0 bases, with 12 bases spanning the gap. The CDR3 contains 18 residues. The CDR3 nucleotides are TGTGCCAGCTCACCACCGGGGAGGGGGTCCTCTGGGGCCAACGTCCTGACTTTC. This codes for CASSPPGRGSSGANVLTF.

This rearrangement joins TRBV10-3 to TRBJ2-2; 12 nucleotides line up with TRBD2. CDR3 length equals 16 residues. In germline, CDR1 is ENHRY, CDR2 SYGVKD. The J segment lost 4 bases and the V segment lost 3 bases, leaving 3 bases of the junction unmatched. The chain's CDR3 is CAISELAGGRTGELFF. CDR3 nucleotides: TGTGCCATCAGTGAACTAGCGGGGGGACGCACCGGGGAGCTGTTTTTT.

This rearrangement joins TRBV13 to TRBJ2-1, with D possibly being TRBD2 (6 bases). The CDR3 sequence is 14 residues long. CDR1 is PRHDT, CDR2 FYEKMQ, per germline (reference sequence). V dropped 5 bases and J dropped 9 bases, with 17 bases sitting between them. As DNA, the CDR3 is TGTGCCAGCAGCAATAGCGGATATAGCCCTGAGCAGTTCTTC. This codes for CASSNSGYSPEQFF.